The T cell receptor beta chain described here comes from a study of T cells in Graves' hyperthyroidism and ophthalmopathy. Patients were excluded for uncontrolled infection, other autoimmune disease, pregnancy or lactation. General study findings and limits: Ophthalmopathy, which appeared later, was predicted by the model a median around 6 months before onset. The majority of expanded thyroid clonotypes above 0.001 also appeared in blood.

Notes on this clonotype: Its antigen is unidentified.

Authors of the study amplified TCR beta CDR3 regions from RNA transcripts. With the HTBI primer set, the TCR CDR3 went through a first round of RT-PCR. TCRdb independently ran MiXCR on the multiplex PCR reads; one entry per CDR3 protein. The table records almost 600,000 distinct CDR3 sequences, roughly 14% of them present only once. CDR1 and CDR2 from the germline V gene are GTSNPN and SVGIG (reference sequence). This CDR3 spans 13 amino acids. V was trimmed by 1 base and J by 2 bases, leaving 7 bases between them. V gene TRBV30 combines with J gene TRBJ2-3; D gene unclear. The TCR sequence derives from a woman aged 25-40 years with Graves' hyperthyroidism that later progressed to Graves' ophthalmopathy. Sequencing used blood. This chain's CDR3 is CAWSADHTDTQYF. Here the CDR3 DNA reads TGTGCCTGGAGTGCGGACCACACAGATACGCAGTATTTT. Full variable domain (remainder filled in from reference TRBV30 and TRBJ2-3): SQTIHQWPATLVQPVGSPLSLECTVEGTSNPNLYWYRQAAGRGLQLLFYSVGIGQISSEVPQNLSASRPQDRQFILSSKKLLLSDSGFYLCAWSADHTDTQYFGPGTRLTVL.